There are a few counts of the clone carrying this T cell receptor beta chain. Germline lookup yields CDR1 LGHDT and CDR2 YNNKEL (reference sequence). V lost 4 bases and J 4 bases, leaving 16 bases between the germline ends. The CDR3 consists of 15 residues. The data were taken from a study of blood T cell repertoires in COVID-19. Study overall: The origin of the acute and convalescent COVID-19 samples was the United States, Italy and Spain.

TCRdb's copy holds only in-frame clones and misses some; the assay was immunoSEQ multiplex PCR. In the table there are a few hundred thousand clones, around 92% of which are singletons. The gene calls are TRBV3-1 (or the pseudogene TRBV3-2) and TRBJ1-2; D perhaps matches TRBD1 (5 bases). The TCR comes from a man aged 35-49 years with acute or convalescent COVID-19. Sequenced input: peripheral blood. The CDR3 is CASSLGRVGGYGYTF. The CDR3 DNA reads TGTGCCAGCAGCCTAGGGAGGGTTGGGGGCTATGGCTACACCTTC.